The sequence of this T cell receptor beta chain was determined in a study of shared clonotypes between healthy human individuals. Clones were read by immunoSEQ multiplex PCR, and TCRdb kept only the in-frame ones, dropping some. There are 550,000 to 600,000 clones in the sample; 98% occur only once, and 0.25% to 0.35% lies in the top ten. Naive CD8 cells lacked CD45RO, underwent positive selection for CCR7 and left out terminally differentiated effector memory CD45RA+ cells. The TCR sequence derives from a young man in good health. Sample: naive CD8+ T cells sorted from blood.

CDR3 DNA sequence: TGCAGCGTTGAAGATTGGGGACTAGCGGACTACAATGAGCAGTTCTTC. Translating gives CSVEDWGLADYNEQFF. This chain connects TRBV29-1 to TRBJ2-1; 11 bases are a match to TRBD2. Germline trimming cut 0 bases from V and 3 bases from J; bases unmatched to any gene: 4. The germline V gene encodes CDR1 SQVTM and CDR2 ANQGSEA. There are 16 residues in the CDR3.